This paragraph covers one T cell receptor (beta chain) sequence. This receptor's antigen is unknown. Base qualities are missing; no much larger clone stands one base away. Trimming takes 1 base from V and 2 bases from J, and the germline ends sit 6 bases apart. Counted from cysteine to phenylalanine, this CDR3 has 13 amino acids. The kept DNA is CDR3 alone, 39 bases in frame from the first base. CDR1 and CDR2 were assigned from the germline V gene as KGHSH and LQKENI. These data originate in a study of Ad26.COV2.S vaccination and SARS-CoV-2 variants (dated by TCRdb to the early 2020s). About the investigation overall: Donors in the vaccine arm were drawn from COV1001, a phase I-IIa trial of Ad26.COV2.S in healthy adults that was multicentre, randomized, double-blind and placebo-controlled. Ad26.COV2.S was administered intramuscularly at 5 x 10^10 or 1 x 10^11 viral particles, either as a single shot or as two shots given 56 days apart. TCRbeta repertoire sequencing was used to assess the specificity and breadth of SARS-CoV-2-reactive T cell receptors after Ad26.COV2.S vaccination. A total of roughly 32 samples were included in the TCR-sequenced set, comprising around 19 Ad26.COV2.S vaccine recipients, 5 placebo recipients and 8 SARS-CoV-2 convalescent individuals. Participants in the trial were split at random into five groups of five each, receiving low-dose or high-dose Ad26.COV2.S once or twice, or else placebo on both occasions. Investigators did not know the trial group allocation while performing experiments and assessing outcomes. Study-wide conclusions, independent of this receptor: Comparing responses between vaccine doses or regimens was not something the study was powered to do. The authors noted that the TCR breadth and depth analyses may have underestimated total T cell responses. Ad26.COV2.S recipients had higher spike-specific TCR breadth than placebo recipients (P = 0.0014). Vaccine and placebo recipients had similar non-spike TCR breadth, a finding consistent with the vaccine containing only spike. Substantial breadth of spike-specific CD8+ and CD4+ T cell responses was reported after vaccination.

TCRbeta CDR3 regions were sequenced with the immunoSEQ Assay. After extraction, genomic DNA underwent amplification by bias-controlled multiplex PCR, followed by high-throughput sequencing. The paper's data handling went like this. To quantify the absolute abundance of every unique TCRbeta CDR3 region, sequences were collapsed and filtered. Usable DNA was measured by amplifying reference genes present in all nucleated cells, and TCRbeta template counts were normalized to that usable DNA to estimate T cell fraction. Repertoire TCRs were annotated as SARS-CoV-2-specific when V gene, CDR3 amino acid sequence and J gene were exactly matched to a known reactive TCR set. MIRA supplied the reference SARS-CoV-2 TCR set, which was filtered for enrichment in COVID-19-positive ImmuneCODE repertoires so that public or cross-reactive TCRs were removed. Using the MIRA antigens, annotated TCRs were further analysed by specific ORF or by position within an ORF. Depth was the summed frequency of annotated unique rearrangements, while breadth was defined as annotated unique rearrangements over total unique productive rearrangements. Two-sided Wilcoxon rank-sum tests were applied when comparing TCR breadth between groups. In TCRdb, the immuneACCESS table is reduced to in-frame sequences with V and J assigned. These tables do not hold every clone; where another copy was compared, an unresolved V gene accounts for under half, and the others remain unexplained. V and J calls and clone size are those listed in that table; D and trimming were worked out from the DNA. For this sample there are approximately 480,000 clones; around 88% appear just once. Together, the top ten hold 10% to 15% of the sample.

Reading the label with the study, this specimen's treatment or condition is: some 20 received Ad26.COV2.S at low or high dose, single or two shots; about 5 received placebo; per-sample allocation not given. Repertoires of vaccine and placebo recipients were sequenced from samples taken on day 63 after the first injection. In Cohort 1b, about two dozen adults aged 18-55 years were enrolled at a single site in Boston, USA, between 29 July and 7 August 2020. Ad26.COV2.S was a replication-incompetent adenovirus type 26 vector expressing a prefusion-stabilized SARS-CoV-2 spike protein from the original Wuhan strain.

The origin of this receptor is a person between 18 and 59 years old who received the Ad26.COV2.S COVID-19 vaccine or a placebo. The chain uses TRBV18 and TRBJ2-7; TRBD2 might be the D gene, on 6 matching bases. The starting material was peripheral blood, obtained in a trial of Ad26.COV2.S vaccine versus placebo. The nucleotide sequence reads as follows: TGTGCCAGCTCACCACGGGGGGCCTACGAGCAGTACTTC. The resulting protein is CASSPRGAYEQYF.